The clone carrying this TCR beta chain was observed a single time. This entry belongs to a study of blood T cell repertoires in COVID-19. Assay: immunoSEQ multiplex PCR; the TCRdb copy retains only in-frame clones and omits some. The sample contains about 230,000 clones, around four fifths of which appear only once. Losses at the gene ends were 4 bases for V and 5 bases for J; bases not matched to a gene: 11. The germline CDR1 and CDR2 sequences are SGHRS and YFSETQ. CDR3 size: 16 residues. The TCR was taken from a man older than 75 with acute or convalescent COVID-19. Sequencing input: peripheral blood. The chain links TRBV5-1 to TRBJ1-2; 10 bases map to TRBD1. The DNA for the CDR3 is TGCGCCAGCAGCAACCCGGGACAGGGGCGGGGGTATGGCTACACCTTC. It yields the protein CASSNPGQGRGYGYTF.